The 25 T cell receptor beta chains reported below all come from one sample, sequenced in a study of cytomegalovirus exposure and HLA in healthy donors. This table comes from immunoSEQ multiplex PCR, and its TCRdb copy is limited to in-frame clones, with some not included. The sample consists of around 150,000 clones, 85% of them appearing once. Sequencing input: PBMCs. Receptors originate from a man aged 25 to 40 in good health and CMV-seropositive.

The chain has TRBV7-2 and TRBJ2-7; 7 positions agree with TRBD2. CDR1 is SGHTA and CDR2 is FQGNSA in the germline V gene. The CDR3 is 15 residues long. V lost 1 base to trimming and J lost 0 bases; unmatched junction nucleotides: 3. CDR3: CASSLVSGDSYEQYF. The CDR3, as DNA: TGTGCCAGCAGCTTAGTGAGCGGGGACTCCTACGAGCAGTACTTC.

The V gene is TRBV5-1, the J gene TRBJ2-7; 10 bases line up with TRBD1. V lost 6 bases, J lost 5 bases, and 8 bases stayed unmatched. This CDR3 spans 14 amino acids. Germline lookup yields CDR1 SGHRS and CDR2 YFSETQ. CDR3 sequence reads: CASTSGTGDHEQYF. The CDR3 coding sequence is TGCGCCAGCACTTCCGGGACAGGGGACCACGAGCAGTACTTC. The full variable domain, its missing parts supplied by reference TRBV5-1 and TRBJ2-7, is KAGVTQTPRYLIKTRGQQVTLSCSPISGHRSVSWYQQTPGQGLQFLFEYFSETQRNKGNFPGRFSGRQFSNSRSEMNVSTLELGDSALYLCASTSGTGDHEQYFGPGTRLTVT.

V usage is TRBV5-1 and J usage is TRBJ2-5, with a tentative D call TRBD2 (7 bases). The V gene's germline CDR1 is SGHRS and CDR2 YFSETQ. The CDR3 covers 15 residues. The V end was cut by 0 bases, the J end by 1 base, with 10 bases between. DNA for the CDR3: TGCGCCAGCAGCTTGGGAGGGGGGGGCCAAGAGACCCAGTACTTC. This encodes CASSLGGGGQETQYF.

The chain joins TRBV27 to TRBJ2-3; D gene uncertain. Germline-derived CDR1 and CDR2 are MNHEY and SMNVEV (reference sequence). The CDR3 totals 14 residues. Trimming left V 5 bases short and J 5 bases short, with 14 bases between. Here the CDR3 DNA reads TGTGCCAGCAGTCCCCTGGAAGCGAGAGATACGCAGTATTTT. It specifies CASSPLEARDTQYF.

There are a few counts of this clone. The CDR3 DNA follows: TGTGCCAGCAGCTTAGTCTCCACAGGCTCACCTAATTCACCCCTCCACTTT. It is translated as CASSLVSTGSPNSPLHF. V and J are TRBV11-2 and TRBJ1-6; D perhaps matches TRBD1 (5 bases). The CDR3 runs to 17 residues. Trimming shortened V by 1 base and J by 6 bases, and 16 bases separated the two germline ends. Germline CDR1 and CDR2: SGHAT and FQNNGV.

The chain's CDR3 is CASSVRLAGGDTQYF. The CDR3 nucleotides are TGTGCCAGCAGTGTCAGGCTAGCGGGGGGGGATACGCAGTATTTT. The chain employs TRBV2 and TRBJ2-3; 12 bases line up with TRBD2. The germline V gene encodes CDR1 SNHLY and CDR2 FYNNEI. This CDR3 is built from 15 residues. With V trimmed by 4 bases and J by 6 bases, 5 bases remained unmatched.

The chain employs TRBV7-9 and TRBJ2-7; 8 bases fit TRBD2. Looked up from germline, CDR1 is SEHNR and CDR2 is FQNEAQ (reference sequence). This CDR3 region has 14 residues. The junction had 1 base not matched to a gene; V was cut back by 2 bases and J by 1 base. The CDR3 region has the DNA TGTGCCAGCAGCTTATCGGGGGGGTCCTACGAGCAGTACTTC. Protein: CASSLSGGSYEQYF.

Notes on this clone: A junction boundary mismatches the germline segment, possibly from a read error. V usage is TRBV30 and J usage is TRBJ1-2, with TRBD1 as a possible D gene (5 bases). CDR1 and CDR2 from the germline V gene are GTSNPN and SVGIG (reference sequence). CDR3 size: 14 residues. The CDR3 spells CAWSVIGSPQGPYF. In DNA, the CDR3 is TGTGCCTGGAGTGTGATCGGGAGCCCTCAGGGACCGTACTTC.

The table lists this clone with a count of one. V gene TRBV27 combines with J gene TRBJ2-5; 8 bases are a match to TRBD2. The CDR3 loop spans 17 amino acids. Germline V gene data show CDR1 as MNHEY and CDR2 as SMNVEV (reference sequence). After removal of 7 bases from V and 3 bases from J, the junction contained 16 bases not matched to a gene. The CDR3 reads CASTRRQTSGVKETQYF. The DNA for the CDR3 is TGTGCCAGCACCCGACGCCAAACTAGCGGTGTTAAAGAGACCCAGTACTTC.

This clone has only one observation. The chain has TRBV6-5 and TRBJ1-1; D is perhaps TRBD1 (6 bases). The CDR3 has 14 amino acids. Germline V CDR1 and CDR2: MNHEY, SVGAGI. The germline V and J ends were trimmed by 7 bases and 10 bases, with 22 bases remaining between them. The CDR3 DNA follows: TGTGCCAGCACCCTGACAGGAAAGTTCGAAGGAGCTTTCTTT. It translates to CASTLTGKFEGAFF.

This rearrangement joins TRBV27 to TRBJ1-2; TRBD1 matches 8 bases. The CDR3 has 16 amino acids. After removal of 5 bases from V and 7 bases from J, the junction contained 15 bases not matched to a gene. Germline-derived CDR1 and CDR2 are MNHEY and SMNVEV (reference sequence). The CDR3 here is CASSTTGATPLRGYTF. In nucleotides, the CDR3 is TGTGCCAGCAGTACGACAGGGGCCACCCCGTTGCGTGGCTACACCTTC.

The CDR3 here is CASSDSPNQPQHF. The CDR3 nucleotides read TGCGCCAGCAGCGACAGCCCTAATCAGCCCCAGCATTTT. V is TRBV5-1 and J is TRBJ1-5; tentative D call: TRBD1 (5 bases). Germline V gives CDR1 SGHRS, CDR2 YFSETQ. CDR3 length: 13 residues. V shed 4 bases and J shed 4 bases, with 9 bases lying between them.

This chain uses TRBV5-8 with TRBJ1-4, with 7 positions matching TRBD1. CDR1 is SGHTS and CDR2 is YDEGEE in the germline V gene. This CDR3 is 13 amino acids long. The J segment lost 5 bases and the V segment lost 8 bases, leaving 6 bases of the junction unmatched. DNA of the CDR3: TGTGCCAGTTCGACAGGGAGGAATGAAAAACTGTTTTTT. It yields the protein CASSTGRNEKLFF.

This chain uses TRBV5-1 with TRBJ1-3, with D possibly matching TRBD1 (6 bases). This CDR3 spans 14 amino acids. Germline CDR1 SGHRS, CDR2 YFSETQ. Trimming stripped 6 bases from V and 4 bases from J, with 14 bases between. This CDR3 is CASKDPGDGNTIYF. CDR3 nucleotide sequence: TGCGCCAGCAAAGACCCAGGGGACGGAAACACCATATATTTT.

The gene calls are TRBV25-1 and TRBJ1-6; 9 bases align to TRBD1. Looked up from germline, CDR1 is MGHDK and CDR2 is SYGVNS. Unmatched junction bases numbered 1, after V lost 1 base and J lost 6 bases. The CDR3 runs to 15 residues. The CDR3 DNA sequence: TGTGCCAGCAGTGAATTGGGACAGGGTAATTCACCCCTCCACTTT. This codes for CASSELGQGNSPLHF. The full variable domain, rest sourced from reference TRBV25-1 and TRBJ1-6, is EADIYQTPRYLVIGTGKKITLECSQTMGHDKMYWYQQDPGMELHLIHYSYGVNSTEKGDLSSESTVSRIRTEHFPLTLESARPSHTSQYLCASSELGQGNSPLHFGNGTRLTVT.

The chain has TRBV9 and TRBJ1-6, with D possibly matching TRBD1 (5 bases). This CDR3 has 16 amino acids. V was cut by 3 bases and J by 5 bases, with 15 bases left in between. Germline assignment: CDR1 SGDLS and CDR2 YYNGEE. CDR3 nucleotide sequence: TGTGCCAGCAGCGGACAGTTTCGGGCCAATAATTCACCCCTCCACTTT. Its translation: CASSGQFRANNSPLHF. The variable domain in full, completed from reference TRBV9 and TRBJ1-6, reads DSGVTQTPKHLITATGQRVTLRCSPRSGDLSVYWYQQSLDQGLQFLIQYYNGEERAKGNILERFSAQQFPDLHSELNLSSLELGDSALYFCASSGQFRANNSPLHFGNGTRLTVT.

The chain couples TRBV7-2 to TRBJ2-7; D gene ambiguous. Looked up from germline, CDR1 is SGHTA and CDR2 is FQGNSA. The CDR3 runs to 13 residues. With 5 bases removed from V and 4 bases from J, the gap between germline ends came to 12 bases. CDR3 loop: CASSPTPGYEQYF. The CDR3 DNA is TGTGCCAGCAGCCCAACCCCCGGGTACGAGCAGTACTTC.

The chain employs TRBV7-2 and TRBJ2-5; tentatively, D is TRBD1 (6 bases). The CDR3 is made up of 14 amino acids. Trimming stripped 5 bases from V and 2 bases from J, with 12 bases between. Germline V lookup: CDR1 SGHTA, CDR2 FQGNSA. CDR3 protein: CASSQGTEQETQYF. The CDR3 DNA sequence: TGTGCCAGCAGCCAGGGGACCGAACAAGAGACCCAGTACTTC.

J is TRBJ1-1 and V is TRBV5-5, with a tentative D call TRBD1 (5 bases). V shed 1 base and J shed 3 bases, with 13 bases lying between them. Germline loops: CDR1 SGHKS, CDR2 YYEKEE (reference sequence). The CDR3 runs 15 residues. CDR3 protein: CASSLNPGLHTEAFF. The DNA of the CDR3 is TGTGCCAGCAGCTTGAATCCGGGACTCCACACTGAAGCTTTCTTT.

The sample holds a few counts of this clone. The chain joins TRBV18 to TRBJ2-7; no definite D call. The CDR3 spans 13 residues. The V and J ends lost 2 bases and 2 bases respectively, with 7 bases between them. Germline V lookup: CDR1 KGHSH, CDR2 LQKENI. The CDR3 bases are TGTGCCAGCTCACCAGGCCAGACCTACGAGCAGTACTTC. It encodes CASSPGQTYEQYF.

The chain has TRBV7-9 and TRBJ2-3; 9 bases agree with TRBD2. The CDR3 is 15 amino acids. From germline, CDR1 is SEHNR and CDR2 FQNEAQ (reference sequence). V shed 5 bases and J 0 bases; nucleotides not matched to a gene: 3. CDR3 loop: CASSDSGGSTDTQYF. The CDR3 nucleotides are TGTGCCAGCAGCGATAGCGGGGGTAGCACAGATACGCAGTATTTT.

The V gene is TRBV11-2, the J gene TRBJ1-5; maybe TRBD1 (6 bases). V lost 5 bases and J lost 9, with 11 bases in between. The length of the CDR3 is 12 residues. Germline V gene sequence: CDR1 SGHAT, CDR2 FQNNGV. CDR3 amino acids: CASSVRGGPQHF. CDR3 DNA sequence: TGTGCCAGCAGCGTTAGAGGGGGGCCCCAGCATTTT.

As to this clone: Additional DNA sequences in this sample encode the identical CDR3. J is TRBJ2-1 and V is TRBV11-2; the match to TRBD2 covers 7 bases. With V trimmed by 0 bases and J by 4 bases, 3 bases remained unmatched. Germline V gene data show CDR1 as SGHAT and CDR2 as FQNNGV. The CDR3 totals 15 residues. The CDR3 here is CASSLESGAYNEQFF. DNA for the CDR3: TGTGCCAGCAGCTTAGAAAGCGGGGCGTACAATGAGCAGTTCTTC. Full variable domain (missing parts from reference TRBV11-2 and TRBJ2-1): EAGVAQSPRYKIIEKRQSVAFWCNPISGHATLYWYQQILGQGPKLLIQFQNNGVVDDSQLPKDRFSAERLKGVDSTLKIQPAKLEDSAVYLCASSLESGAYNEQFFGPGTRLTVL.

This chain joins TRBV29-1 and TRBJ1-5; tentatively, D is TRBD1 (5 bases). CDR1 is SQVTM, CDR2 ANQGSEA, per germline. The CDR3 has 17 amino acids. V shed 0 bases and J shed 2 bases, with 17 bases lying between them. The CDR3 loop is CSVEEPGRAGCNQPQHF. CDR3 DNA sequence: TGCAGCGTTGAAGAGCCAGGGAGAGCGGGGTGCAATCAGCCCCAGCATTTT.

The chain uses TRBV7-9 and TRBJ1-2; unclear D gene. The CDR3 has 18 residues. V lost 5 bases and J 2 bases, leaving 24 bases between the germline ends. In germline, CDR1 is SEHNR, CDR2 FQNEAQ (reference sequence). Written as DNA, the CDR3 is TGTGCCAGCAGCCCCCGCCGGGGAACCGTCCTAACCAACTATGGCTACACCTTC. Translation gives CASSPRRGTVLTNYGYTF.